This TCR beta chain was captured in a study of T-cell reconstitution after alpha-beta-depleted transplantation in children (dated by TCRdb to the mid-2010s). Describing the broader study: Using TCR repertoire profiling, the study quantitatively followed how T-cell immune reconstitution unfolded in children after TCRalphabeta/CD19-depleted allogeneic hematopoietic cell transplantation.

On this clonotype itself: Its antigen target is currently unknown. The sample holds no much larger clone one base away, and base qualities are not on file.

According to the study, the label for this sample's treatment or condition signals: allogeneic hematopoietic cell transplantation with graft depleted of TCRalphabeta T cells and CD19 B cells. Transplant recipients were children who received TCRalphabeta/CD19-depleted allogeneic hematopoietic cell grafts. The CDR3, cysteine through phenylalanine, is 13 amino acids long. CDR3 DNA only is kept here, 39 bases in frame from base 1. V is cut by 2 bases and J by 2 bases, and the space between the germline ends is 7 bases. According to the germline V gene (reference sequence), CDR1 reads MNHEY and CDR2 reads SMNVEV. The library was obtained by PCR. TCRdb shows the sequencer as Illumina HiSeq 2500. Molecular barcoding was employed in the preparation of TCR libraries, with unique molecular identifiers being used to normalize TCRbeta repertoire quantification. TCRdb handled the public reads itself, with Q25 trimming in fastp and clone calling in MiXCR, and kept productive beta chains. Rows with a matching CDR3 protein are joined into one entry that keeps the most common DNA and genes. Within this sample are around 670,000 distinct CDR3 sequences, with roughly 14% of them counted one time only. Of the sample, about 0.79% falls within the top ten clones.

The paper's findings and limits, for the study overall: In some patients, the high TCRbeta diversity seen at day 60 was put down to recipient T cells and intrathymic progenitors that had survived conditioning. Apparently early alphabetaT-cell count recovery about two months after transplant reportedly relied on only several hundred rapidly expanded clones derived from non-depleted graft cells. The frequencies of hyperexpanded clones fell over the following months, and after one year, T-cell counts and TCRbeta diversity were mostly attributed to newly produced T cells.

The sequences come from PBMCs, collected before TCRalphabeta/CD19-depleted stem cell transplant. The receptor was isolated from a girl aged 2 to 10 with congenital amegakaryocytic thrombocytopenia, due to receive a stem cell transplant. This sequence uses TRBV27 and TRBJ2-7; the D gene lacks a confident call. At the DNA level, the sequence is TGTGCCAGCAGTTTACACCCGCCCTACGAGCAGTACTTC. It codes for CASSLHPPYEQYF.